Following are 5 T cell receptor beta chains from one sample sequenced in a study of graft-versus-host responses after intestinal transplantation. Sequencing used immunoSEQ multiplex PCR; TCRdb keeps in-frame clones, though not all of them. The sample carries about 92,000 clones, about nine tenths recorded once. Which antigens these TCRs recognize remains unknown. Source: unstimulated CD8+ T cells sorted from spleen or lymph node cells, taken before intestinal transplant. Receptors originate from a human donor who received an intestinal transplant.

The CDR3 is CASSPQGALAETQYF. The CDR3 DNA reads as TGTGCCAGCAGCCCCCAGGGGGCACTAGCTGAGACCCAGTACTTC. The rearrangement joins TRBV7-1 to TRBJ2-5; 8 bases agree with TRBD1. TRBV7-1 is an ORF, with its function uncertain. The CDR3 loop spans 15 amino acids. The trim removed 5 bases at V and 5 bases at J, leaving 10 bases unmatched.

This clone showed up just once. In DNA form, the CDR3 reads TGTGCCAGCAGTTACGTCGGGGGGGCGGAGACCCAGTACTTC. It encodes CASSYVGGAETQYF. The V and J genes are TRBV6-5 and TRBJ2-5, with 8 positions matching TRBD2. CDR3 length equals 14 residues. Germline CDR1 MNHEY, CDR2 SVGAGI. The V segment lost 2 bases and the J segment 5 bases; nucleotides outside the gene matches: 4.

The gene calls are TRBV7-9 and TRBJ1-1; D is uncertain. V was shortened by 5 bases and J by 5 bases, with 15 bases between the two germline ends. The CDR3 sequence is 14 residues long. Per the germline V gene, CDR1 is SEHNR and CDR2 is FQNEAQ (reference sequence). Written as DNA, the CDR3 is TGTGCCAGCAGCACCAGCGAAAGCACGACTGAAGCTTTCTTT. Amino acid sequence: CASSTSESTTEAFF.

In DNA, the CDR3 is TGTGCCAGCAGCTTAGGGGCGGAGCAGTTCTTC. It codes for CASSLGAEQFF. This chain joins TRBV11-2 and TRBJ2-1; no clear D gene. Trimming removed 1 base from V and 10 bases from J, with 5 bases in between. The CDR3 is 11 residues long. CDR1 is SGHAT, CDR2 FQNNGV, per germline.

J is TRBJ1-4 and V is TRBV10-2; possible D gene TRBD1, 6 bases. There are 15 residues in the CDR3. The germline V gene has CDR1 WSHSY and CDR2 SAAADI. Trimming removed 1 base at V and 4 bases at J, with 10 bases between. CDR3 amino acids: CASSEWTDNNEKLFF. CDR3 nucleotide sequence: TGCGCCAGCAGTGAGTGGACAGATAATAATGAAAAACTGTTTTTT.